What follows are 14 T cell receptor beta chains derived from one specimen sequenced in a study of blood T cell repertoires in COVID-19. Method: immunoSEQ multiplex PCR; TCRdb's copy keeps in-frame clones and lacks some. Of 350,000 or so clones listed, approximately 90% are singletons. The material sequenced was peripheral blood. These receptors all come from an older woman with COVID-19, enrolled during active disease.

The chain joins TRBV7-6 to TRBJ1-1; D perhaps matches TRBD1 (6 bases). The CDR3 has 17 residues. The germline CDR1 and CDR2 sequences are SGHVS and FNYEAQ. V was trimmed by 1 base and J by 2 bases, leaving 17 bases between them. For the CDR3, the DNA is TGTGCCAGCAGCTTAGATGGTTGGGGACAACCAAACACTGAAGCTTTCTTT. Its protein product is CASSLDGWGQPNTEAFF.

V is TRBV9 and J is TRBJ1-2, with 7 bases lining up with TRBD1. CDR3 length: 14 residues. With 5 bases clipped from V and 2 bases from J, the junction kept 6 bases outside the gene matches. The germline V gene encodes CDR1 SGDLS and CDR2 YYNGEE. The CDR3 sequence is CASSEGGANYGYTF. The CDR3 region has the DNA TGTGCCAGCAGTGAAGGGGGCGCAAACTATGGCTACACCTTC.

V and J are TRBV27 and TRBJ1-6, with 9 bases matching TRBD1. CDR3 length: 17 amino acids. The J segment lost 0 bases and the V segment lost 6 bases, leaving 6 bases of the junction unmatched. Looked up from germline, CDR1 is MNHEY and CDR2 is SMNVEV (reference sequence). For the CDR3, the DNA is TGTGCCAGCAGCGCCGGGGACAGGGCCTCCTATAATTCACCCCTCCACTTT. It encodes CASSAGDRASYNSPLHF.

Of note for this clone: Other DNA sequences within the sample encode an identical CDR3. V and J are TRBV5-1 and TRBJ1-2; the match to TRBD1 covers 10 bases. This CDR3 is built from 14 residues. After removal of 3 bases from V and 4 bases from J, the junction contained 3 bases not matched to a gene. Germline-derived CDR1 and CDR2 are SGHRS and YFSETQ. The CDR3 sequence: CASSSTGGSYGYTF. CDR3 in DNA: TGCGCCAGCAGCTCGACAGGGGGCAGCTATGGCTACACCTTC.

This clone appeared once. CDR3 in DNA: TGTGCCAGCAGCTCACAGGGGAACATTTACTATGGCTACACCTTC. Protein: CASSSQGNIYYGYTF. The rearrangement joins TRBV5-4 to TRBJ1-2; 7 bases are shared with TRBD1. The V segment lost 3 bases and the J segment 3 bases; nucleotides outside the gene matches: 8. CDR3 length equals 15 residues. From germline, CDR1 is SGHNT and CDR2 YYREEE (reference sequence).

The chain couples TRBV28 to TRBJ2-1; the match to TRBD2 covers 8 bases. In germline, CDR1 is MDHEN, CDR2 SYDVKM. The CDR3 has 15 amino acids. V was pared by 7 bases and J by 4 bases, with 9 bases of the junction left unmatched. CDR3 bases: TGTGCCAGCACCCCGGGGGGGGCCGGGTACAATGAGCAGTTCTTC. It translates to CASTPGGAGYNEQFF. The entire variable domain, with the rest obtained from reference TRBV28 and TRBJ2-1, is as follows: DVKVTQSSRYLVKRTGEKVFLECVQDMDHENMFWYRQDPGLGLRLIYFSYDVKMKEKGDIPEGYSVSREKKERFSLILESASTNQTSMYLCASTPGGAGYNEQFFGPGTRLTVL.

The rearrangement links TRBV7-2 to TRBJ1-1; a weak D match, TRBD1 (5 bases). V lost 2 bases, J lost 1 base, and 14 bases lay in between. Germline values: CDR1 SGHTA, CDR2 FQGNSA. This CDR3 contains 16 residues. The CDR3 sequence: CASSLSGGVGNTEAFF. In DNA, the CDR3 is TGTGCCAGCAGCTTAAGCGGAGGGGTGGGGAACACTGAAGCTTTCTTT.

V usage is TRBV18 and J usage is TRBJ2-1; 7 bases map to TRBD2. The CDR3 has 12 amino acids. Germline CDR1 reads KGHSH; CDR2 reads LQKENI. Trimming removed 1 base from V and 9 bases from J; junction bases left unmatched: 0. CDR3 residues: CASSPRGGEQFF. The CDR3 nucleotides read TGTGCCAGCTCACCACGGGGGGGTGAGCAGTTCTTC. The variable domain in full, completed from reference TRBV18 and TRBJ2-1, reads NAGVMQNPRHLVRRRGQEARLRCSPMKGHSHVYWYRQLPEEGLKFMVYLQKENIIDESGMPKERFSAEFPKEGPSILRIQQVVRGDSAAYFCASSPRGGEQFFGPGTRLTVL.

The chain is built from TRBV28 and TRBJ1-2; TRBD1 might be the D (6 bases). The CDR3 runs 13 residues. V lost 6 bases and J lost 9, with 17 bases in between. Germline loops: CDR1 MDHEN, CDR2 SYDVKM. In DNA form, the CDR3 reads TGTGCCAGCAGCCCCAGGGGACAAGAGCGCTACACCTTC. This translates into CASSPRGQERYTF.

This clone appeared a single time. The chain has TRBV18 and TRBJ1-5; D gene uncertain. CDR1 and CDR2 from the germline V gene are KGHSH and LQKENI. The CDR3 length is 15 residues. Trimming removed 0 bases at V and 6 bases at J, with 12 bases between. The CDR3 sequence: CASSPPDLGGQPQHF. As DNA, the CDR3 is TGTGCCAGCTCACCACCTGATCTTGGAGGTCAGCCCCAGCATTTT.

This clone showed up just a few times. The chain carries TRBV27 and TRBJ2-7, with a possible D match to TRBD2 (5 bases). Germline V gives CDR1 MNHEY, CDR2 SMNVEV (reference sequence). CDR3 length: 14 residues. V lost 4 bases to trimming and J lost 0 bases, with 10 bases between them. CDR3 loop: CASSSYGVSYEQYF. CDR3 bases: TGTGCCAGCAGTTCGTACGGGGTCTCCTACGAGCAGTACTTC.

The chain uses TRBV28 and TRBJ1-5, with no clear D. Germline assignment: CDR1 MDHEN and CDR2 SYDVKM. The CDR3 runs 15 residues. Between the trimmed V and J ends, which lost 3 bases and 2 bases, there was a span of 11 bases. CDR3 coding DNA: TGTGCCAGCAGTTTGAGTCCGAGGGGCAATCAGCCCCAGCATTTT. It codes for CASSLSPRGNQPQHF.

DNA for the CDR3: TGTGCCAGCACCTCAGGTCTGTTCCAAGAGACCCAGTACTTC. This gives the protein CASTSGLFQETQYF. The chain carries TRBV5-4 and TRBJ2-5, with D uncertain. CDR3 length: 14 amino acids. Germline-derived CDR1 and CDR2 are SGHNT and YYREEE (reference sequence). Trimming took off 6 bases at V and 1 base at J, with 13 bases between the two ends.

The rearrangement links TRBV7-2 to TRBJ1-2; D is undetermined. The CDR3 loop spans 14 amino acids. The germline gives CDR1 SGHTA, CDR2 FQGNSA. The V end lost 1 base, the J end lost 4 bases, and 10 bases lay between the germline ends. The CDR3 DNA follows: TGTGCCAGCAGCTTAGGTCCTGGAGGCTATGGCTACACCTTC. Amino acid sequence: CASSLGPGGYGYTF.